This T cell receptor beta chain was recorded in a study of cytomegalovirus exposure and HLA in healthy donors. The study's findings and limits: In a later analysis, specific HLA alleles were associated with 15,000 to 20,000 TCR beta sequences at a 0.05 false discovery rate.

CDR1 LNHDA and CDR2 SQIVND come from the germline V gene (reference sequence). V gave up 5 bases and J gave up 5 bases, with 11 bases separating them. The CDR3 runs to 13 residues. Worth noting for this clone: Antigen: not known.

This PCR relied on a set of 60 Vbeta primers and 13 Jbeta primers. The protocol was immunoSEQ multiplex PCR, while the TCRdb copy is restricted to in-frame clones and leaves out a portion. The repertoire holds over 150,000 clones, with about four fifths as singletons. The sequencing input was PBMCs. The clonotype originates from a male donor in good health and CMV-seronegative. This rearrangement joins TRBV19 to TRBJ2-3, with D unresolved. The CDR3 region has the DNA TGTGCCAGTAGTCTCACCCCTAAAGATACGCAGTATTTT. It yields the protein CASSLTPKDTQYF.